This entry features one T cell receptor (beta chain) sequence. Deletions cut 5 bases from V and 4 bases from J, with 11 bases between. This CDR3 has 14 residues. Germline CDR1 is ENHRY and CDR2 is SYGVKD. Only in-frame clones appear in the TCRdb table, and some are missing; sequencing was by immunoSEQ multiplex PCR. The sample consists of roughly 90,000 clones, about 80% of them appearing once. These data belong to a study of blood T cell repertoires in COVID-19. The wider study: Donors in the United States, Italy and Spain gave samples during acute or convalescent COVID-19. The analysed material was cDNA or gDNA that came from T cells, B-cell-depleted T cells, or PBMCs.

The rearrangement uses TRBV10-3 and TRBJ1-4; unclear D gene. The clonotype originates from a woman in her 70s with acute or convalescent COVID-19. Sequencing input: peripheral blood. The CDR3: CAISRTGNNEKLFF. The CDR3 region has the DNA TGTGCCATCAGTCGGACGGGAAATAATGAAAAACTGTTTTTT.